This TCR beta chain was observed in a study of T-cell memory formation after mild COVID-19. From the 5' RACE reads, TCRdb called clonotypes with MiXCR, one entry per CDR3 protein. The sample yields approximately 210,000 distinct CDR3 sequences, roughly a tenth seen once. The V gene lost 5 bases and the J gene lost 6 bases, with 6 bases spanning the gap. From germline, CDR1 is SEHNR and CDR2 FQNEAQ (reference sequence). This CDR3 region has 11 residues. This chain links TRBV7-9 with TRBJ2-3; tentative D call: TRBD2 (5 bases). This TCR was recovered from a man younger than 35 who had mild COVID-19 (a few samples of this study predate the infection). Cell type and time point are not known. Material for sequencing was PBMCs or a T cell subset sorted from them (not recorded which). The CDR3 DNA reads TGTGCCAGCAGCGGGGAGGATACGCAGTATTTT. This codes for CASSGEDTQYF.